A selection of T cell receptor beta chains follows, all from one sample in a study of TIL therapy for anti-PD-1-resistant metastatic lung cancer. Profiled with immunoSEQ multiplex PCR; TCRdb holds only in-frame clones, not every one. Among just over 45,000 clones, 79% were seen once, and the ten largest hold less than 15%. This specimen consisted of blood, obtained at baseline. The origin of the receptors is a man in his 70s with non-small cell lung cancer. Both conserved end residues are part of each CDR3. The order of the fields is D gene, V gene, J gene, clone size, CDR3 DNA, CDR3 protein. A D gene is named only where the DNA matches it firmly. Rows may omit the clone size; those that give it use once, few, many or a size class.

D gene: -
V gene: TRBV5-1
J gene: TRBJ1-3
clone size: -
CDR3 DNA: TGCGCCAGCAGCTTGGAAGGGCCGGGAAACACCATATATTTT
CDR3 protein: CASSLEGPGNTIYF

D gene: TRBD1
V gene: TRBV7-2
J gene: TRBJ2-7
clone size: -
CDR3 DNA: TGTGCCAGCAGCTTAGGGACAGGGGGCATCTACTTC
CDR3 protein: CASSLGTGGIYF

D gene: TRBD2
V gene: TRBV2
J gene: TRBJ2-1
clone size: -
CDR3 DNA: TGTGCCAGCAGTTACACTACTCCGGGACTAGCGGGAAACGAGCAGTTCTTC
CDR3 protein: CASSYTTPGLAGNEQFF

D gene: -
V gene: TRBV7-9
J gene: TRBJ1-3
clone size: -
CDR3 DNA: TGTGCCAGCAGCCGTTCCGGGACACTAGGAAACACCATATATTTT
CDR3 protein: CASSRSGTLGNTIYF

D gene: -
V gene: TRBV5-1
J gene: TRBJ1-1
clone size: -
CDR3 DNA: TGCGCCAGCAGCTTGGGTCTGAACACTGAAGCTTTCTTT
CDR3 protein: CASSLGLNTEAFF

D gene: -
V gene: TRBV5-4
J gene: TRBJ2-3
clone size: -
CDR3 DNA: TGTGCCAGCAGCTTGGGGGCCAGCACAGATACGCAGTATTTT
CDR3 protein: CASSLGASTDTQYF

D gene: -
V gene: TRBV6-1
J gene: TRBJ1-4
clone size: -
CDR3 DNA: TGTGCCAGCAAAGGCGGCTGGCGGGAAAAACTGTTTTTT
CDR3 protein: CASKGGWREKLFF

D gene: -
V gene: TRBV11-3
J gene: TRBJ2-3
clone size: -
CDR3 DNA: TGTGCCAGCAGCTTAGGCGGGTCTAAGGGAGATACGCAGTATTTT
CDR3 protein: CASSLGGSKGDTQYF

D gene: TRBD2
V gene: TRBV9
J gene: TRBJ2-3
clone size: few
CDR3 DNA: TGTGCCAGCAGCGTAGTAGGAGGGACTAGCGGCCCGGATACGCAGTATTTT
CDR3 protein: CASSVVGGTSGPDTQYF

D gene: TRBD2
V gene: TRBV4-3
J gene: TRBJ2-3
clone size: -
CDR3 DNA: TGCGCCAGCAGCCAAGAAGCGGGAGGGCCCGATACGCAGTATTTT
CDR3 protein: CASSQEAGGPDTQYF

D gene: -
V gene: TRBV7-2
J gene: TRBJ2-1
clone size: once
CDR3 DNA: TGTGCCAGCAGCTTCTCAGGGTTGACCAATGAGCAGTTCTTC
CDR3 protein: CASSFSGLTNEQFF

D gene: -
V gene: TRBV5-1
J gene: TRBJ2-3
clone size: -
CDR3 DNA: TGCGCCAGCAGCTTAACAGATACGCAGTATTTT
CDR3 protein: CASSLTDTQYF

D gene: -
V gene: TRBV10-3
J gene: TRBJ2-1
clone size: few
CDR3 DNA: TGTGCCATCAGTCAAACGGCCAACATAGACAATGAGCAGTTCTTC
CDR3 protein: CAISQTANIDNEQFF

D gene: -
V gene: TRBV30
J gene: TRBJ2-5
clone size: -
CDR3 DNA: TGTGCCTGGAGCTCCCGTCAGGGGGAGACCCAGTACTTC
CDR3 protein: CAWSSRQGETQYF

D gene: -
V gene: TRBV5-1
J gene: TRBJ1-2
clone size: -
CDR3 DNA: TGCGCCAGCAGCTTGGACCCACTAGCTAACTATGGCTACACCTTC
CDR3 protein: CASSLDPLANYGYTF

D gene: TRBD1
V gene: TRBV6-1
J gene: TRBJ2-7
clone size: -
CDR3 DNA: TGTGCCAGCGGGGACAGGGGGCGCTTCGAGCAGTACTTC
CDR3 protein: CASGDRGRFEQYF

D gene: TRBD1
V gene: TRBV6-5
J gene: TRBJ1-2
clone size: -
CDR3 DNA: TGTGCCAGCAGTTACCTAGGCAGGGGGCTCGATGGCTACACCTTC
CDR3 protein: CASSYLGRGLDGYTF

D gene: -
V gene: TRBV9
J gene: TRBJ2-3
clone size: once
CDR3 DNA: TGTGCCAGCAGCGCCGGGCCGGGACTCCGCACAGATACGCAGTATTTT
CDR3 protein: CASSAGPGLRTDTQYF

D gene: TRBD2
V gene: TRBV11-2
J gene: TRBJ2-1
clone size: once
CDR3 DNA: TGTGCCAGCAGCCCCCTCGAGGGGCTAGCGGGGGAGAACAATGAGCAGTTCTTC
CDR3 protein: CASSPLEGLAGENNEQFF

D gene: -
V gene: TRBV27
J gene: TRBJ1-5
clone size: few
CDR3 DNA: TGTGCCAGCAGACCCGGACGGGAGAATCAGCCCCAGCATTTT
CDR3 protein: CASRPGRENQPQHF

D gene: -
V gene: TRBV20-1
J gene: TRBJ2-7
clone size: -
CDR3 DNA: TGCAGTGCGGGGGACCCCAACGAGCAGTACTTC
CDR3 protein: CSAGDPNEQYF

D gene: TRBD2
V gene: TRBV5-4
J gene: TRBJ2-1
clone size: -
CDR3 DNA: TGTGCCAGCAGCATAAATAGCGGGAGGGCCTACAATGAGCAGTTCTTC
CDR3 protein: CASSINSGRAYNEQFF

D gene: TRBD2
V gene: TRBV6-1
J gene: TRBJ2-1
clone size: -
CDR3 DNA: TGTGCCAGCAGTGAAGCGCGGGGCGGGAGACAGTTCTTC
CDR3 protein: CASSEARGGRQFF